The clone carrying this T cell receptor beta chain was recorded only once. The sample is drawn from a study of naive and memory T cell subsets. The beta constant-region primer was an equimolar mix of two oligonucleotides covering TRBC1 and TRBC2. Nested alpha and beta constant-region primers with the SP2 primer drove four PCR rounds on ligated cDNA. TCRdb reprocessed the UMI-ligation and nested PCR reads with MiXCR, giving one entry per CDR3 protein. The sample records 8,000 or so distinct CDR3 sequences, under 30% being singletons. Losses at the gene ends were 1 base for V and 5 bases for J; bases not matched to a gene: 15. The CDR3 consists of 18 residues. The germline gives CDR1 SEHNR, CDR2 FQNEAQ (reference sequence).

This rearrangement joins TRBV7-9 to TRBJ2-7, with 9 bases aligning to TRBD2. The sample comprised CD8+ TEMRA cells from blood. Subset indicated: effector memory re-expressing CD45RA, CD45RA+ CD27-. The clonotype comes from a human donor in good health. The CDR3 DNA reads TGTGCCAGCAGCTTAGGGGGGCTTACTAGCGGGTTTTTGGACGAGCAGTACTTC. Translation gives CASSLGGLTSGFLDEQYF.